A single sample gave rise to the 10 T cell receptor beta chains below, sequenced in a study of regulatory T cells in long-lasting Graves disease. Time point indicated: newly diagnosed GD, antithyroid drugs for less than 3 months. TCR sequences were obtained from RNA taken from PBMCs. For TCR beta, libraries came from iRepertoire HTBI primers and Arm-PCR of CDR3 regions. TCRdb passed the multiplex PCR reads through MiXCR, listing each CDR3 protein once. The sample has 540,000 or so distinct CDR3 sequences; roughly 13% are singletons. This sample was also put to use in a study of T cells in Graves' hyperthyroidism and ophthalmopathy.

Sequencing was performed on peripheral blood mononuclear cells (PBMCs), taken at new diagnosis, from a patient treated with antithyroid drugs. These receptors were obtained from a man younger than 45 with Graves disease.

This clonotype was seen a few times. DNA of the CDR3: TGTGCCAGTAGAGACTCAGGGGCCGATGGCTACACCTTC. This translates into CASRDSGADGYTF. The chain carries TRBV19 and TRBJ1-2, with D tentatively TRBD1 (6 bases). The germline gives CDR1 LNHDA, CDR2 SQIVND (reference sequence). This CDR3 comprises 13 residues. V lost 6 bases, J lost 6 bases, and 14 bases lay in between.

This clonotype was seen at least ten times. The chain recombines TRBV7-9 with TRBJ2-2, with TRBD2 matching over 11 bases. This CDR3 has 20 residues. With 4 bases clipped from V and 0 bases from J, the junction kept 13 bases outside the gene matches. From germline, CDR1 is SEHNR and CDR2 FQNEAQ (reference sequence). The CDR3 DNA follows: TGTGCCAGCAGCTCCCAGTACTACACGACTAGCGGGGCGAACACCGGGGAGCTGTTTTTT. It is translated as CASSSQYYTTSGANTGELFF.

This clonotype was observed a few times. The CDR3, as DNA: TGTGCCATCAGTGAGTCGTGGGGGGTAGCCAAAAACATTCAGTACTTC. Protein sequence: CAISESWGVAKNIQYF. The chain joins TRBV10-3 to TRBJ2-4, with D possibly matching TRBD2 (6 bases). Per germline, CDR1 ENHRY and CDR2 SYGVKD. The length of the CDR3 is 16 residues. The germline V and J ends were trimmed by 0 bases and 0 bases, with 9 bases remaining between them.

This clonotype was found a few times. The chain joins TRBV9 to TRBJ2-1; TRBD1 matches 8 bases. Germline trimming cut 1 base from V and 3 bases from J; bases unmatched to any gene: 6. Germline assignment: CDR1 SGDLS and CDR2 YYNGEE. The CDR3 runs to 16 residues. The CDR3 DNA sequence: TGTGCCAGCAGCGTATTCTCCGGGACAGGCTACAATGAGCAGTTCTTC. Translated, it gives CASSVFSGTGYNEQFF.

Ten or more counts support this clonotype. The chain couples TRBV5-1 to TRBJ2-7; D may match TRBD1 or TRBD2 (5 bases each). The CDR3 totals 11 residues. The germline gives CDR1 SGHRS, CDR2 YFSETQ. V was clipped by 4 bases and J by 5 bases, with 7 bases between them. The CDR3 DNA reads TGCGCCAGCAGCGAGGGGAACGAGCAGTACTTC. Its protein is CASSEGNEQYF.

The chain has TRBV6-1 and TRBJ1-3; maybe TRBD1 (5 bases). This CDR3 has 14 amino acids. V dropped 6 bases and J dropped 0 bases, with 9 bases sitting between them. Per germline, CDR1 MNHNS and CDR2 SASEGT. The CDR3 region has the DNA TGTGCCAGCAGCCCGGGGACCTCTGGAAACACCATATATTTT. It encodes CASSPGTSGNTIYF.

This clonotype was counted many times. This sequence joins TRBV19 and TRBJ1-1; D is uncertain. Germline V lookup: CDR1 LNHDA, CDR2 SQIVND (reference sequence). V lost 3 bases to trimming and J lost 2 bases, with 7 bases between them. The CDR3 is made up of 13 amino acids. The CDR3 loop is CASSIPSNTEAFF. The DNA for the CDR3 is TGTGCCAGTAGTATTCCGAGCAACACTGAAGCTTTCTTT.

The sample holds many counts of this clonotype. V is TRBV12-3 or TRBV12-4 and J is TRBJ2-1, with D maybe TRBD1 (6 bases). The CDR3 contains 16 residues. Between the trimmed V and J ends, which lost 2 bases and 0 bases, there was a span of 11 bases. The CDR3 spells CASSLTGLSSYNEQFF. The CDR3 DNA is TGTGCCAGCAGTTTAACAGGGTTGAGCTCCTACAATGAGCAGTTCTTC.

This clonotype was counted at least ten times. The rearrangement joins TRBV2 to TRBJ2-6; D remains unclear. CDR3 length: 14 residues. Looked up from germline, CDR1 is SNHLY and CDR2 is FYNNEI. The V end lost 2 bases, the J end lost 4 bases, and 6 bases lay between the germline ends. In DNA form, the CDR3 reads TGTGCCAGCAGTGAATCGAACGGGGCCAACGTCCTGACTTTC. This gives the protein CASSESNGANVLTF.

This clonotype was detected many times. The CDR3 nucleotides read TGTGCCACCCGGTCGGCGGGGTTAGGCGAGCAGTACTTC. This gives the protein CATRSAGLGEQYF. The rearrangement links TRBV27 to TRBJ2-7; TRBD2 might be the D (6 bases). V lost 10 bases and J lost 6, with 19 bases in between. This CDR3 has 13 amino acids. The V gene's germline CDR1 is MNHEY and CDR2 SMNVEV (reference sequence).